A single sample is the source of the 15 T cell receptor beta chains below, sequenced in a study of cytomegalovirus exposure and HLA in healthy donors. PCR used 60 Vbeta primers and 13 Jbeta primers. Produced via immunoSEQ multiplex PCR; TCRdb's table is partial and in-frame only. The data hold 60,000 to 100,000 clones, with 60% to 85% observed a single time. Sequenced: PBMCs. These receptors all come from a man aged 40-55 years in good health and CMV-seronegative.

The rearrangement joins TRBV7-9 to TRBJ1-1; TRBD1 might be the D (5 bases). The CDR3 is 15 amino acids. Deletions cut 6 bases from V and 8 bases from J, with 22 bases between. Germline V gene data show CDR1 as SEHNR and CDR2 as FQNEAQ (reference sequence). In nucleotides, the CDR3 is TGTGCCAGCAGTAAGATTGGACACCCCTCGGCCGAAGCTTTCTTT. Translating gives CASSKIGHPSAEAFF.

The chain is built from TRBV5-1 and TRBJ2-6; 7 bases are a match to TRBD1. Germline trimming cut 5 bases from V and 4 bases from J; bases unmatched to any gene: 12. In germline, CDR1 is SGHRS, CDR2 YFSETQ. The CDR3 runs 17 residues. Written as DNA, the CDR3 is TGCGCCAGCAGATACGAGACAGGGTCGGGGGGGGCCAACGTCCTGACTTTC. Translation: CASRYETGSGGANVLTF.

V is TRBV6-5 and J is TRBJ1-2, with D possibly being TRBD1 (6 bases). Germline lookup yields CDR1 MNHEY and CDR2 SVGAGI. V was clipped by 10 bases and J by 5 bases, with 17 bases between them. The CDR3 is 13 residues long. The CDR3 spells CANRAGVGYGYTF. In nucleotides, the CDR3 is TGTGCCAACAGGGCAGGGGTGGGGTATGGCTACACCTTC.

V usage is TRBV6-1 and J usage is TRBJ1-6; unclear D gene. The germline V gene has CDR1 MNHNS and CDR2 SASEGT. The V and J ends lost 6 bases and 8 bases respectively, with 11 bases between them. CDR3 length: 13 amino acids. The CDR3 loop reads CASRREADSPLHF. The CDR3 DNA reads as TGTGCCAGCAGACGGGAAGCGGATTCACCCCTCCACTTT.

This clone has a single count. The chain joins TRBV7-6 to TRBJ2-3; TRBD2 aligns across 9 bases. CDR1 and CDR2 (germline): SGHVS, FNYEAQ. The CDR3 totals 15 residues. V lost 6 bases to trimming and J lost 5 bases; unmatched junction nucleotides: 9. The CDR3 coding sequence is TGTGCCAGCAGGGGCGGGAGGGCCCTGGAAGATACGCAGTATTTT. Translation gives CASRGGRALEDTQYF. The variable domain in full, with the rest retrieved from reference TRBV7-6 and TRBJ2-3, is GAGVSQSPRYKVTKRGQDVALRCDPISGHVSLYWYRQALGQGPEFLTYFNYEAQQDKSGLPNDRFSAERPEGSISTLTIQRTEQRDSAMYRCASRGGRALEDTQYFGPGTRLTVL.

J is TRBJ1-1 and V is TRBV10-3; D is ambiguous. V shed 0 bases and J shed 4 bases, with 12 bases lying between them. The CDR3 has 15 residues. Germline CDR1 reads ENHRY; CDR2 reads SYGVKD. CDR3 bases: TGTGCCATCAGTGAGTCGACCCTAGAAACCACTGAAGCTTTCTTT. It codes for CAISESTLETTEAFF.

The rearrangement joins TRBV6-6 to TRBJ1-5, with D unresolved. Germline CDR1 is MNHNY and CDR2 is SVGAGI (reference sequence). The length of the CDR3 is 13 residues. Trimming took off 5 bases at V and 7 bases at J, with 12 bases between the two ends. The CDR3 region has the DNA TGTGCCAGCAGTACGGGGATGGAGCAGCCCCAGCATTTT. As protein: CASSTGMEQPQHF.

A single count supports this clone. The chain combines TRBV19 with TRBJ2-5; TRBD2 matches 8 bases. The CDR3 has 11 residues. Germline values: CDR1 LNHDA, CDR2 SQIVND (reference sequence). The ends lost 11 bases at V and 5 bases at J; junction bases unmatched: 4. The CDR3 DNA reads TGTGCCTGCGGGGGGTTGGAGACCCAGTACTTC. Translated: CACGGLETQYF.

A word on this clone: In the same sample, other DNA sequences code for this CDR3. The chain couples TRBV4-2 to TRBJ2-7, with TRBD2 matching over 9 bases. Germline V gene lookup returns CDR1 LGHNA and CDR2 YNFKEQ. CDR3 length equals 16 residues. The V gene end was trimmed by 4 bases and the J gene end by 4 bases; junction bases not matched to a gene: 11. CDR3 nucleotide sequence: TGTGCCAGCAGCCCGGGGGGCAGCGGGAGGTTATACGAGCAGTACTTC. This codes for CASSPGGSGRLYEQYF.

This rearrangement joins TRBV7-3 to TRBJ2-7; a weak D match, TRBD2 (6 bases). Trimming removed 1 base from V and 5 bases from J, with 15 bases in between. Germline CDR1 SGHTA, CDR2 FQGTGA. The CDR3 spans 15 residues. The CDR3 DNA is TGTGCCAGCAGCTTAAAACGGGGGATGAAAAACGAGCAGTACTTC. It encodes CASSLKRGMKNEQYF.

This clone was seen a single time. V is TRBV2 and J is TRBJ2-7; the D gene is possibly TRBD2 (6 bases). V lost 2 bases to trimming and J lost 2 bases, with 13 bases between them. CDR3 length equals 15 residues. CDR1 and CDR2 from the germline V gene are SNHLY and FYNNEI. The CDR3, as DNA: TGTGCCAGCAGTGAACTCTCCGGGACTGCCTACGAGCAGTACTTC. The encoded protein is CASSELSGTAYEQYF.

This clone has more than one count but fewer than ten. V usage is TRBV2 and J usage is TRBJ1-5, with D perhaps matching TRBD1 (5 bases). The CDR3 is made up of 15 amino acids. Germline assignment: CDR1 SNHLY and CDR2 FYNNEI. V lost 2 bases to trimming and J lost 9 bases, with 17 bases between them. CDR3 sequence reads: CASSERGAGYWPQHF. CDR3 nucleotide sequence: TGTGCCAGCAGTGAAAGGGGTGCCGGGTATTGGCCCCAGCATTTT.

V gene TRBV5-1 combines with J gene TRBJ2-1; maybe TRBD2 (5 bases). Trimming removed 4 bases at V and 1 base at J, with 12 bases between. Germline assignment: CDR1 SGHRS and CDR2 YFSETQ. This CDR3 region has 15 residues. The CDR3 coding sequence is TGCGCCAGCAGCCCTCGGACTGGTTCCTACAATGAGCAGTTCTTC. Residues: CASSPRTGSYNEQFF. Using reference TRBV5-1 and TRBJ2-1 for the parts outside the CDR3, the full variable domain is KAGVTQTPRYLIKTRGQQVTLSCSPISGHRSVSWYQQTPGQGLQFLFEYFSETQRNKGNFPGRFSGRQFSNSRSEMNVSTLELGDSALYLCASSPRTGSYNEQFFGPGTRLTVL.

J is TRBJ2-1 and V is TRBV7-2; 7 bases line up with TRBD2. This CDR3 contains 16 residues. J was trimmed by 7 bases and V by 2 bases; bases with no gene match: 11. CDR1 and CDR2 from the germline V gene are SGHTA and FQGNSA. The CDR3 coding sequence is TGTGCCAGCAGCTTAACGACTAGCTCAGGGTGGAATGAGCAGTTCTTC. It specifies CASSLTTSSGWNEQFF. Looking up the rest from reference TRBV7-2 and TRBJ2-1 gives the full variable domain: GAGVSQSPSNKVTEKGKDVELRCDPISGHTALYWYRQSLGQGLEFLIYFQGNSAPDKSGLPSDRFSAERTGGSVSTLTIQRTQQEDSAVYLCASSLTTSSGWNEQFFGPGTRLTVL.

V and J are TRBV19 and TRBJ2-7; 8 bases map to TRBD1. The CDR3 length is 14 residues. The V gene's germline CDR1 is LNHDA and CDR2 SQIVND (reference sequence). Unmatched junction bases numbered 6, after V lost 6 bases and J lost 2 bases. The CDR3 protein is CASSEGQATYEQYF. DNA for the CDR3: TGTGCCAGTAGCGAGGGACAGGCTACCTACGAGCAGTACTTC.